This T cell receptor (beta chain) was profiled in a study of blood T cell repertoires in COVID-19. Across the study: Material from acute and convalescent COVID-19 was sourced from the United States, Italy and Spain. Sources were T cells, B-cell-depleted T cells, or PBMCs; the material itself was cDNA or gDNA.

Study processing details: Nucleated cell number was recorded as an estimate derived from reference gene primer amplification. The table came from immunoSEQ multiplex PCR; TCRdb's copy has only in-frame clones and leaves some out. V, J and clone size derive from that table, while D and trimming were established from the DNA sequence. The sample holds 100,000 to 150,000 clones; approximately 80% are singletons and the top ten take 8.5% to 10%. The origin of this receptor is a man aged 40-50 years with active or convalescent COVID-19. What was sequenced was peripheral blood.

CDR3 sequence (DNA): TGTGCCAGCAGCCCTAGACAGGGTAATGAAAAACTGTTTTTT. Encoded protein: CASSPRQGNEKLFF. The chain recombines TRBV7-9 with TRBJ1-4; 7 bases line up with TRBD1. The CDR3 is made up of 14 amino acids. Looked up from germline, CDR1 is SEHNR and CDR2 is FQNEAQ (reference sequence). The V segment lost 5 bases and the J segment 4 bases; nucleotides outside the gene matches: 4.